One sample yielded the 5 T cell receptor beta chains listed below, sequenced in a study of control samples from healthy donors and cancer patients. The method was immunoSEQ multiplex PCR; TCRdb's version includes in-frame clones alone and lacks a portion of them. The sample lists tens of thousands of clones; approximately 94% were seen once. The specimen was blood. These receptors were collected from a man in his thirties or forties in good health.

The rearrangement links TRBV19 to TRBJ1-1; 7 positions match TRBD1. Per the germline V gene, CDR1 is LNHDA and CDR2 is SQIVND (reference sequence). The ends lost 7 bases at V and 4 bases at J; junction bases unmatched: 6. The CDR3 is made up of 13 amino acids. CDR3 in amino acids: CASKDRDVTEAFF. The CDR3 coding sequence is TGTGCCAGTAAAGACAGGGATGTCACTGAAGCTTTCTTT.

A remark on this clone: One end of the junction varies from germline; a read error may be responsible. The V gene is TRBV6-2 or TRBV6-3, the J gene TRBJ2-6; 9 nucleotides line up with TRBD1. Germline values: CDR1 MNHEY, CDR2 SVGEGT. The CDR3 loop spans 17 amino acids. The CDR3 loop reads CASSKSTGGSRANVLTF. The CDR3 DNA follows: TGTGCCAGCAGTAAGTCTACAGGGGGCTCTAGGGCCAACGTCCTGACTTTC.

DNA of the CDR3: TGCGCCAGCAGCTCCGCCGCAGGCAACGAGCAGTACTTC. This sequence encodes CASSSAAGNEQYF. The chain carries TRBV5-1 and TRBJ2-7; D gene uncertain. The germline V and J ends were trimmed by 3 bases and 5 bases, with 12 bases remaining between them. The V gene's germline CDR1 is SGHRS and CDR2 YFSETQ. This CDR3 contains 13 residues.

This clone was observed a single time. This chain joins TRBV27 and TRBJ1-2, with a weak D call TRBD1 (5 bases). CDR1 is MNHEY and CDR2 is SMNVEV in the germline V gene (reference sequence). With 2 bases removed from V and 1 base from J, the gap between germline ends came to 5 bases. The CDR3 spans 13 residues. The CDR3 loop reads CASSLRGNYGYTF. CDR3 DNA sequence: TGTGCCAGCAGTTTAAGGGGTAACTATGGCTACACCTTC.

This clone was counted a single time. The chain uses TRBV7-3 and TRBJ2-1; 10 bases align to TRBD2. The CDR3 runs to 15 residues. CDR1 is SGHTA, CDR2 FQGTGA, per germline. V lost 5 bases to trimming and J lost 4 bases; unmatched junction nucleotides: 5. The CDR3 loop reads CASSPRTSGYNEQFF. The CDR3 nucleotides are TGTGCCAGCAGCCCTCGGACTAGCGGTTACAATGAGCAGTTCTTC.